The clone carrying this T cell receptor (beta chain) was observed a few times. Trimming cost V 4 bases and J 7 bases; bases outside gene matches: 5. CDR1 is SGHTA and CDR2 is FQGNSA in the germline V gene. The CDR3 has 13 amino acids. The authors' processing: Amplified reference gene primers provided the basis for estimating nucleated cell counts. Here immunoSEQ multiplex PCR was the method, and the copy in TCRdb shows in-frame clones only, minus some. V and J calls and clone size are as listed in that table; D and trimming were resolved from the DNA. The data show approximately 280,000 clones, 75% to 90% seen once. The data originate from a study of blood T cell repertoires in COVID-19. Overall study: Samples of COVID-19 (acute and convalescent) were obtained from the United States, Italy and Spain. T cells, B-cell-depleted T cells, or PBMCs supplied cDNA or gDNA.

The J gene is TRBJ2-7, the V gene TRBV7-2, with 9 bases that match TRBD1. The sample consisted of peripheral blood. The clonotype comes from an older woman with acute or convalescent COVID-19. CDR3 DNA sequence: TGTGCCAGCAGCTCCCGGGACAGGGCGGAGCAGTACTTC. Its translation: CASSSRDRAEQYF.